A selection of T cell receptor beta chains follows, all from one sample in a study of OX40 agonist ivuxolimab in advanced cancers. Using immunoSEQ multiplex PCR, the repertoire was profiled, and TCRdb retains in-frame clones only, with some absent. The table lists 89,000 or so clones, about 90% of them singletons. The sequenced sample was CD4+ or CD8+ T cells sorted from blood, obtained in a trial of the OX40 agonist ivuxolimab. The receptors derive from an adult with an advanced solid tumor such as melanoma, head and neck, liver or kidney cancer. Each CDR3 is given with its conserved first and last residue. D genes are given only for firm matches. Only some rows state a clone size, as once, few, many or a class for expanded clones.

J	V	length	size	D	CDR3	DNA
TRBJ1-3	TRBV14	14	NA	NA	CASSLTVGGNTIYF	TGTGCCAGCAGCTTGACAGTGGGAGGAAACACCATATATTTT
TRBJ2-1	TRBV9	16	once	NA	CASSVVETGSYNEQFF	TGTGCCAGCAGCGTAGTCGAGACTGGCTCCTACAATGAGCAGTTCTTC
TRBJ2-7	TRBV29-1	13	once	NA	CSVEVESSYEQYF	TGCAGCGTTGAAGTCGAGTCTTCCTACGAGCAGTACTTC
TRBJ2-1	TRBV10-3	15	once	NA	CAISEFSSGVNEQFF	TGTGCCATCAGTGAGTTCTCTTCAGGCGTCAATGAGCAGTTCTTC
TRBJ2-1	TRBV28	15	NA	TRBD2	CASRYLAGDGNEQFF	TGTGCCAGCAGGTATTTAGCGGGGGATGGTAATGAGCAGTTCTTC
TRBJ1-5	TRBV19	12	NA	NA	CASSPGGAAQHF	TGTGCCTCCTCGCCCGGGGGGGCGGCCCAGCATTTT
TRBJ1-2	TRBV12-5	14	once	TRBD1	CASGLGTGIYGYTF	TGTGCTAGTGGTTTGGGGACAGGGATCTATGGCTACACCTTC
TRBJ2-5	TRBV6-5	16	NA	NA	CASSYPRGTGGETQYF	TGTGCCAGCAGTTACCCCAGAGGGACGGGCGGAGAGACCCAGTACTTC
TRBJ2-2	TRBV6-4	15	NA	NA	CASSEAAANTGELFF	TGTGCCAGCAGTGAAGCGGCAGCCAACACCGGGGAGCTGTTTTTT
TRBJ1-1	TRBV28	15	once	NA	CASSFSGPPATEAFF	TGTGCCAGCAGTTTCAGCGGGCCACCAGCCACTGAAGCTTTCTTT
TRBJ2-2	TRBV5-6	12	NA	NA	CASSLNTGELFF	TGTGCCAGCAGCCTGAACACCGGGGAGCTGTTTTTT
TRBJ2-3	TRBV27	13	NA	NA	CASSLVYEDTQYF	TGTGCCAGCAGTTTAGTGTACGAAGATACGCAGTATTTT
TRBJ2-1	TRBV30	16	NA	TRBD1	CAWTGGLKSSYNEQFF	TGTGCCTGGACAGGGGGCCTAAAAAGCTCCTACAATGAGCAGTTCTTC
TRBJ1-1	TRBV4-1	13	NA	NA	CASSQREGTEAFF	TGCGCCAGCAGCCAAAGAGAGGGCACTGAAGCTTTCTTT
TRBJ1-2	TRBV7-9	16	few	TRBD1	CASSRQGAGGHYGYTF	TGTGCCAGCAGCCGCCAGGGGGCAGGGGGGCACTATGGCTACACCTTC
TRBJ1-5	TRBV19	13	NA	NA	CASTGFSNQPQHF	TGTGCCAGTACAGGGTTCTCCAATCAGCCCCAGCATTTT
TRBJ2-4	TRBV12-5	17	NA	TRBD1	CASGPPDRGWTKNIQYF	TGTGCTAGTGGTCCCCCTGACAGGGGGTGGACCAAAAACATTCAGTACTTC
TRBJ2-1	TRBV9	16	NA	TRBD2	CASSVGLAGGPGEQFF	TGTGCCAGCAGCGTAGGACTAGCGGGGGGGCCGGGTGAGCAGTTCTTC
TRBJ1-2	TRBV27	13	NA	NA	CASSFQGQGGYTF	TGTGCCAGCAGTTTCCAGGGCCAGGGGGGCTACACCTTC
TRBJ1-5	TRBV28	13	NA	NA	CASSLRYHQPQHF	TGTGCCAGCAGTTTGAGGTATCATCAGCCCCAGCATTTT
TRBJ1-1	TRBV10-1	14	NA	TRBD1	CASINGQGATEAFF	TGCGCCAGCATTAATGGACAGGGCGCCACTGAAGCTTTCTTT
TRBJ2-1	TRBV7-3	14	NA	TRBD2	CASSLAGGYNEQFF	TGTGCCAGCAGTCTAGCGGGAGGGTACAATGAGCAGTTCTTC
TRBJ2-1	TRBV27	14	NA	NA	CASSLRASYNEQFF	TGTGCCAGCAGTTTAAGAGCCTCCTACAATGAGCAGTTCTTC
TRBJ2-4	TRBV28	13	few	TRBD2	CASSQMGGNIQYF	TGTGCCAGCAGCCAAATGGGGGGGAACATTCAGTACTTC